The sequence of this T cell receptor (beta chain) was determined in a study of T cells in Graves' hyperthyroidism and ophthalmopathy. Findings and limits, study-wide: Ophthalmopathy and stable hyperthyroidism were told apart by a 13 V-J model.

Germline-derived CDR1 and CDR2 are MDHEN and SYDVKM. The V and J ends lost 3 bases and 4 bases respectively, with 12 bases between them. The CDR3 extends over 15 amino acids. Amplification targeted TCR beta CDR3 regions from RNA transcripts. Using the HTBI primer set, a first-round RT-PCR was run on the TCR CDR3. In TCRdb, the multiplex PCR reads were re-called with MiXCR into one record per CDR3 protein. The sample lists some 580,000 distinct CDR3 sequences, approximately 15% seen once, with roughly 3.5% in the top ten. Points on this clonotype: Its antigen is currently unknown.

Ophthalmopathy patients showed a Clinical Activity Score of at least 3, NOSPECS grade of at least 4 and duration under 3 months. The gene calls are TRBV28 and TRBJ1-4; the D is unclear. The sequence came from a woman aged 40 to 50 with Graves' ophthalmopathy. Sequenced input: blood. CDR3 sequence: CASSFIQLNNEKLFF. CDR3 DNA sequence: TGTGCCAGCAGTTTCATCCAGTTGAATAATGAAAAACTGTTTTTT.